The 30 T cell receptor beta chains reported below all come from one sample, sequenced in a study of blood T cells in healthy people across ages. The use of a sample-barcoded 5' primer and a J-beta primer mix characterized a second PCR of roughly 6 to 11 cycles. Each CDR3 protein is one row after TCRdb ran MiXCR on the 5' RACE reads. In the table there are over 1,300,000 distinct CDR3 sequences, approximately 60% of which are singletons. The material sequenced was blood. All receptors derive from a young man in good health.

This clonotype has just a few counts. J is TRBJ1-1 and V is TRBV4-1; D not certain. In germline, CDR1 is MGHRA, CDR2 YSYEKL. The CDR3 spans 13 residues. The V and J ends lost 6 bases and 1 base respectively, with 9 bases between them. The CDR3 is CASRIPQNTEAFF. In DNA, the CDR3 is TGCGCCAGCAGGATCCCTCAGAACACTGAAGCTTTCTTT.

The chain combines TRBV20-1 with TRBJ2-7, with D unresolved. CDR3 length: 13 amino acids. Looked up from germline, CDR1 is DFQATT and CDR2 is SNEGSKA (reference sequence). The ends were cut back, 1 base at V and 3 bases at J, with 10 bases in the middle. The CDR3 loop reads CSARGPVGYEQYF. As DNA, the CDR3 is TGCAGTGCTAGAGGACCGGTTGGCTACGAGCAGTACTTC.

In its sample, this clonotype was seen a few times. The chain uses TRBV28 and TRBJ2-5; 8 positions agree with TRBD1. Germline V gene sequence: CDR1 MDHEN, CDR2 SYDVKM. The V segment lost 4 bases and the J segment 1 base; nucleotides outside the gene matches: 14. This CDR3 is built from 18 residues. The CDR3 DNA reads TGTGCCAGCAGTTCTTGGACAGGGAGAGGAGACAGCCAAGAGACCCAGTACTTC. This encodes CASSSWTGRGDSQETQYF.

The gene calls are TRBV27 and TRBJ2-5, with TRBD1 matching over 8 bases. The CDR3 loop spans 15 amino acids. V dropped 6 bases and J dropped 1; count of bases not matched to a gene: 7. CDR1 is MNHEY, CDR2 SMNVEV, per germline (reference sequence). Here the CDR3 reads CASSFEGQAQETQYF. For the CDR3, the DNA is TGTGCCAGCAGCTTCGAGGGACAGGCCCAAGAGACCCAGTACTTC.

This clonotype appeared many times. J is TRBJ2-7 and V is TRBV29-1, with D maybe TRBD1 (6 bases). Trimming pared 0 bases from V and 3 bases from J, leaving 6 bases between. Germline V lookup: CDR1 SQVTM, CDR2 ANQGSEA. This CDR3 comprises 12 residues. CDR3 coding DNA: TGCAGCGTTGAAGACAGGGGCTACGAGCAGTACTTC. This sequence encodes CSVEDRGYEQYF.

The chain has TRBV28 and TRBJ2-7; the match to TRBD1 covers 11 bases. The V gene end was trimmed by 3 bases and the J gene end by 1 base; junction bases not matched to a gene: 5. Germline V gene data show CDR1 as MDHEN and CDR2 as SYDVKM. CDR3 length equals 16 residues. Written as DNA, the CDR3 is TGTGCCAGCAGTTTTTCCCGGGACAGGGGGTCCTACGAGCAGTACTTC. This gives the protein CASSFSRDRGSYEQYF.

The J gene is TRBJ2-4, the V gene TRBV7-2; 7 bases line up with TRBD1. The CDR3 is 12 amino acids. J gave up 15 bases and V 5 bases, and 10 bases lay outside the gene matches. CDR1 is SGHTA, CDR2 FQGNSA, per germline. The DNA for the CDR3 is TGTGCCAGCAGCGGACAGGCTCACCAGGTGTACTTC. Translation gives CASSGQAHQVYF. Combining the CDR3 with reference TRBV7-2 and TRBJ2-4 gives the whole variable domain GAGVSQSPSNKVTEKGKDVELRCDPISGHTALYWYRQSLGQGLEFLIYFQGNSAPDKSGLPSDRFSAERTGGSVSTLTIQRTQQEDSAVYLCASSGQAHQVYFGAGTRLSVL.

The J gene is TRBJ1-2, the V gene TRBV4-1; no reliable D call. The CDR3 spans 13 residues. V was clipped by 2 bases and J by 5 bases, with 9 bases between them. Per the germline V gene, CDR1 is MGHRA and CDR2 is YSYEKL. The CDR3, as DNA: TGCGCCAGCAGCCAAACTGCGAGGTATGGCTACACCTTC. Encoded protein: CASSQTARYGYTF.

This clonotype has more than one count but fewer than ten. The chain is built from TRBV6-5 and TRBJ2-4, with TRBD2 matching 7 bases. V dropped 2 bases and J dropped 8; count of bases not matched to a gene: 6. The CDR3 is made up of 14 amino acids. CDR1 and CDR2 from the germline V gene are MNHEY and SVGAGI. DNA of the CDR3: TGTGCCAGCAGTTACGGGATTCGGGGGGACATTCAGTACTTC. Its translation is CASSYGIRGDIQYF.

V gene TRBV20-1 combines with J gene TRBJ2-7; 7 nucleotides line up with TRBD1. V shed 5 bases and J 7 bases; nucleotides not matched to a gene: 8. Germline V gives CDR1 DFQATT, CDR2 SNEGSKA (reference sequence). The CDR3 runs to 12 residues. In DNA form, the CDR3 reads TGCAGTGCTTTTCAGGGGGTGGGAGAGCAGTACTTC. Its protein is CSAFQGVGEQYF.

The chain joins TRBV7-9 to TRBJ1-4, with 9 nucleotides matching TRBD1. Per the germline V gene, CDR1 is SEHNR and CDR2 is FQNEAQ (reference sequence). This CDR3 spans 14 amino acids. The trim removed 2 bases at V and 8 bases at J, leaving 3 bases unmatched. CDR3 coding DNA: TGTGCCAGCAGCTTACGGACAGGGGAAGAAAAACTGTTTTTT. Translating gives CASSLRTGEEKLFF.

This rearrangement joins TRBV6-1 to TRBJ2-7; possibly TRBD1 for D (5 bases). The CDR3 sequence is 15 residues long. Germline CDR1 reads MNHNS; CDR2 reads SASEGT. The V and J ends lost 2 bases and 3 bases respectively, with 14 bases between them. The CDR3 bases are TGTGCCAGCAGTGAACCAGGGTATGTACGCTACGAGCAGTACTTC. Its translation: CASSEPGYVRYEQYF.

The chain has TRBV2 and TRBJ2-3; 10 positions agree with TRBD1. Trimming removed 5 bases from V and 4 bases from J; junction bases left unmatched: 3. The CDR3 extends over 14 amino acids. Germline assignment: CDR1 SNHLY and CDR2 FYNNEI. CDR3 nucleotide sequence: TGTGCCAGCAGTTACGGGACAGGGGCAGATACGCAGTATTTT. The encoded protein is CASSYGTGADTQYF.

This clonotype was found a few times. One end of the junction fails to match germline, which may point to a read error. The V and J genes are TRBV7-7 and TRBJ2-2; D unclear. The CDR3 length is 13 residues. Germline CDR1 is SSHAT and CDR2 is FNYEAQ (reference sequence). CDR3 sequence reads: CASSLDRTGELFF. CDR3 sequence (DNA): TGTGCTAGCAGCTTAGATCGCACCGGGGAGCTGTTTTTT.

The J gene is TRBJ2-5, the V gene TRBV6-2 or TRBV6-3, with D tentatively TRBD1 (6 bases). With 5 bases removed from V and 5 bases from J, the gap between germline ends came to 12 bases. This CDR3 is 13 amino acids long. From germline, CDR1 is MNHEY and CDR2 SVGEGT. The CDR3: CASSQGIDETQYF. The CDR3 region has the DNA TGTGCCAGCAGTCAGGGGATAGATGAGACCCAGTACTTC.

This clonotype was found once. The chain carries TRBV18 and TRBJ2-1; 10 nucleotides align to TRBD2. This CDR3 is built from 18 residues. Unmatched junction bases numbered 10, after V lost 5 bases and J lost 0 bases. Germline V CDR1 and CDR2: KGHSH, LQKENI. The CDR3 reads CASSKVGTSDFSYNEQFF. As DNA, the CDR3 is TGTGCCAGCTCAAAGGTTGGGACTAGCGACTTCTCCTACAATGAGCAGTTCTTC.

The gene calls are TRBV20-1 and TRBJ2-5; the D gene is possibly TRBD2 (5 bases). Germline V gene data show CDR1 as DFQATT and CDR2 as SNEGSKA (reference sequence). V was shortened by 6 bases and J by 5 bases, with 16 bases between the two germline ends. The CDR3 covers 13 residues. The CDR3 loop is CSATGGLSETQYF. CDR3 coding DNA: TGCAGTGCCACCGGCGGACTGTCGGAGACCCAGTACTTC.

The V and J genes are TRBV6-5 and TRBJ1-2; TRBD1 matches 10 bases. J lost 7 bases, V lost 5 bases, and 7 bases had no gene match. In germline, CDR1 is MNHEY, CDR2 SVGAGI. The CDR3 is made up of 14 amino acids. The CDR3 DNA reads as TGTGCCAGCAGTCAACTCGACAGGGGGCCTGGCTACACCTTC. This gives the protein CASSQLDRGPGYTF.

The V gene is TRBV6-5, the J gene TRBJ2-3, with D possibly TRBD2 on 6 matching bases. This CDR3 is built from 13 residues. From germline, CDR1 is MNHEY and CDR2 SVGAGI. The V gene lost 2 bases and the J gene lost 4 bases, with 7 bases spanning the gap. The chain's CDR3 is CASSYTGADTQYF. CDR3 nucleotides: TGTGCCAGCAGTTACACGGGGGCAGATACGCAGTATTTT.

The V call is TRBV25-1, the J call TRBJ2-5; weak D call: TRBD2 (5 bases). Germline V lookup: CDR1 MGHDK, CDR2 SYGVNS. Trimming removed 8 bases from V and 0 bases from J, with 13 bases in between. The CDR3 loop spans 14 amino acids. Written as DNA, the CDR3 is TGTGCCAGCGGGGAGACTACTCACCAAGAGACCCAGTACTTC. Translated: CASGETTHQETQYF.

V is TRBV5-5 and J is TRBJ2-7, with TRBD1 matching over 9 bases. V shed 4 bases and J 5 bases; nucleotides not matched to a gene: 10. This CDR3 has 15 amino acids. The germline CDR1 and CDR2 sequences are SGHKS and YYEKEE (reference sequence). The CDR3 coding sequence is TGTGCCAGCAGCCTTGATCCGGGACAGGGCAACGAGCAGTACTTC. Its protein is CASSLDPGQGNEQYF.

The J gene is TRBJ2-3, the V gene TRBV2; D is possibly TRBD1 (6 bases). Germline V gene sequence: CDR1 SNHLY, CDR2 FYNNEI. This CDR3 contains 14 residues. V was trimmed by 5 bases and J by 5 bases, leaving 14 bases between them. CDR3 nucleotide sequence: TGTGCCAGCAGTTTAACAGGGTTGGTAGATACGCAGTATTTT. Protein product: CASSLTGLVDTQYF.

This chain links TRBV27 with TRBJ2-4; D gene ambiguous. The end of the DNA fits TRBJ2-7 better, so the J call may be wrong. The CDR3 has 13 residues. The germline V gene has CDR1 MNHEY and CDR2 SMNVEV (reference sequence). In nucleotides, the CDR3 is TGTGCCAGCAAGAGACGGTCCGGTTACGAGCAGTACTTC. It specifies CASKRRSGYEQYF.

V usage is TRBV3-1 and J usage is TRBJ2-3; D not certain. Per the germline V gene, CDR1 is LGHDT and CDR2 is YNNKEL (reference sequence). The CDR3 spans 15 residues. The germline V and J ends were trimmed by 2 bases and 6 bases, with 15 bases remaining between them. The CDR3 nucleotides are TGTGCCAGCAGCCAATTGATGGTCACGACGGATACGCAGTATTTT. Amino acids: CASSQLMVTTDTQYF.

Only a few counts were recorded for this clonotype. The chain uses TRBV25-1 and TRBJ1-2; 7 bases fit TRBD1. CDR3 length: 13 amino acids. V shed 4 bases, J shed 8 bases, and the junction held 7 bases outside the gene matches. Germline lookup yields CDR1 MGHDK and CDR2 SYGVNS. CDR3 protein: CASSAQTGFGYTF. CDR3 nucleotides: TGTGCCAGCAGTGCTCAGACAGGGTTCGGCTACACCTTC.

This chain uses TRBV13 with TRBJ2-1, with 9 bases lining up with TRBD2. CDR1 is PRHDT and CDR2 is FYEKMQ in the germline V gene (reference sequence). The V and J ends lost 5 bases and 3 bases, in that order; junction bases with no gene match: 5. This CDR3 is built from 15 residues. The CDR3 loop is CASSPSGRLYNEQFF. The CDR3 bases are TGTGCCAGCAGCCCAAGCGGGAGGCTCTACAATGAGCAGTTCTTC.

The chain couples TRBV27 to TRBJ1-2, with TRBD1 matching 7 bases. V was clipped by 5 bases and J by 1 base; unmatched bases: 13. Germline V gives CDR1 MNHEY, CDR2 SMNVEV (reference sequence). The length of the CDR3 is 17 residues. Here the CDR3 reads CASSLQGLMRDNYGYTF. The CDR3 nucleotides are TGTGCCAGCAGTCTACAGGGGCTGATGAGGGATAACTATGGCTACACCTTC.

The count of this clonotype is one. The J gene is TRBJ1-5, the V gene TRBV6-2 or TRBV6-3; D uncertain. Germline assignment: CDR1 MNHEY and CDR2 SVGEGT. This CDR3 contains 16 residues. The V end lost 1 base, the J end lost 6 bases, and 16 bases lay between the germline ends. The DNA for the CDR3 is TGTGCCAGCAGTTACTTCGACACCCCCATGGGTCAGCCCCAGCATTTT. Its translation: CASSYFDTPMGQPQHF.

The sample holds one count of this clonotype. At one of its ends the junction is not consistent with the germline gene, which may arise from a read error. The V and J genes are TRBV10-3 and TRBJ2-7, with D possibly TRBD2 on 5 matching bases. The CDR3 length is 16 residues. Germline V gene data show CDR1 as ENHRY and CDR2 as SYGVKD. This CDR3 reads CTISQPGRENSYEQYF. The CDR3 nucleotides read TGTACCATCAGTCAACCAGGACGGGAAAATTCCTACGAGCAGTACTTC.

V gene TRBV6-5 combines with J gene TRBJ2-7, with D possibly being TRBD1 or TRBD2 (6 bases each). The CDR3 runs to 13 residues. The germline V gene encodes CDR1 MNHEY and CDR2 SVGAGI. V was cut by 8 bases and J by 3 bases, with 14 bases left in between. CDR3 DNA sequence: TGTGCCAGCGCGGAAAGGGGGGTCTACGAGCAGTACTTC. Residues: CASAERGVYEQYF.